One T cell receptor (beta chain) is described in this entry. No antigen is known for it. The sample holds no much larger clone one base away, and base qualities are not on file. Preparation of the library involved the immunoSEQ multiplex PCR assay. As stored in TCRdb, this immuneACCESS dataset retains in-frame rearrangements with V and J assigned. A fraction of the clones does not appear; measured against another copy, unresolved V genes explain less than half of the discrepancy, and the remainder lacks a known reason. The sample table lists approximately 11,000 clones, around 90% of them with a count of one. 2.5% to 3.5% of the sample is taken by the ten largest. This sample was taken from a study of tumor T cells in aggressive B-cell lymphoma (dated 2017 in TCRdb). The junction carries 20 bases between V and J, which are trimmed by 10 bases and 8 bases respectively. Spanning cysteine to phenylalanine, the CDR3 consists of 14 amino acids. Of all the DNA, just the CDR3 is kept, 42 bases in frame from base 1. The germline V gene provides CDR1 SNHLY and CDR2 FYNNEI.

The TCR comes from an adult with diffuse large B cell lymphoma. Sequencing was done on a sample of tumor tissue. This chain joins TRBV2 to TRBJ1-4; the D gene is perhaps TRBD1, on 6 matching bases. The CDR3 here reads CATSLGHMNEKLFF. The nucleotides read TGTGCCACCTCTTTGGGACATATGAACGAAAAACTGTTTTTT.